The 28 T cell receptor beta chains below come from one sample, sequenced in a study of cytomegalovirus exposure and HLA in healthy donors. A multiplex PCR was run with 60 Vbeta primers and 13 Jbeta primers. Method: immunoSEQ multiplex PCR; TCRdb's copy keeps in-frame clones and lacks some. This sample contains about 55,000 clones. Material: PBMCs. All receptors derive from a woman aged 60-70 years in good health and CMV-seropositive.

The V and J genes are TRBV6-4 and TRBJ1-2; TRBD1 matches at 9 bases. This CDR3 spans 15 amino acids. Per germline, CDR1 MRHNA and CDR2 SNTAGT. V lost 4 bases and J lost 4; bases outside the gene matches: 7. The DNA of the CDR3 is TGTGCCAGCAGTGGGACAGGGGCGTTAGGCTATGGCTACACCTTC. This encodes CASSGTGALGYGYTF.

The V and J genes are TRBV5-4 and TRBJ1-1, with D perhaps matching TRBD1 (6 bases). This CDR3 has 17 amino acids. Germline loops: CDR1 SGHNT, CDR2 YYREEE (reference sequence). The V gene lost 4 bases and the J gene lost 0 bases, with 19 bases spanning the gap. CDR3: CASSRSGGVGLNTEAFF. The DNA for the CDR3 is TGTGCCAGCAGCCGCAGCGGGGGCGTAGGACTGAACACTGAAGCTTTCTTT.

The chain has TRBV5-4 and TRBJ1-1; 8 bases agree with TRBD1. Trimming removed 2 bases from V and 5 bases from J; junction bases left unmatched: 5. CDR3 length: 14 residues. Germline V lookup: CDR1 SGHNT, CDR2 YYREEE (reference sequence). CDR3 protein: CASSFLQGGTEAFF. CDR3 DNA sequence: TGTGCCAGCAGCTTCCTACAGGGGGGGACTGAAGCTTTCTTT.

The chain employs TRBV27 and TRBJ2-7, with D possibly being TRBD2 (6 bases). With 7 bases removed from V and 2 bases from J, the gap between germline ends came to 18 bases. The germline gives CDR1 MNHEY, CDR2 SMNVEV (reference sequence). The CDR3 covers 15 residues. CDR3 DNA: TGTGCCAGCACCACCACGGCGGCGGGGACCTACGAGCAGTACTTC. Translation gives CASTTTAAGTYEQYF.

The CDR3 loop is CASSGPGQGLLWAFF. In DNA form, the CDR3 reads TGTGCCAGTAGTGGTCCAGGACAGGGCCTACTGTGGGCTTTCTTT. V and J are TRBV19 and TRBJ1-1, with 8 positions matching TRBD1. The CDR3 has 15 amino acids. The germline V gene encodes CDR1 LNHDA and CDR2 SQIVND (reference sequence). Losses at the gene ends were 5 bases for V and 11 bases for J; bases not matched to a gene: 16.

The genes are TRBV5-6 and TRBJ2-7, with D possibly matching TRBD1 (6 bases). Germline assignment: CDR1 SGHDT and CDR2 YYEEEE. The V and J ends lost 4 bases and 2 bases respectively, with 16 bases between them. CDR3 length: 15 residues. CDR3 protein: CASSSGQSSAYEQYF. In DNA, the CDR3 is TGTGCCAGCAGCAGCGGACAGTCGAGCGCCTACGAGCAGTACTTC.

The chain carries TRBV5-1 and TRBJ2-1; 13 bases fit TRBD2. The trim removed 4 bases at V and 14 bases at J, leaving 3 bases unmatched. Germline V gene data show CDR1 as SGHRS and CDR2 as YFSETQ. This CDR3 comprises 12 residues. CDR3 in amino acids: CASSPGTSGEFF. The DNA of the CDR3 is TGCGCCAGCAGCCCAGGGACTAGCGGGGAGTTCTTC.

As DNA, the CDR3 is TGTGCCAGCAGCCTGGGACTAGCGACGCAGTATTTT. Translated: CASSLGLATQYF. The gene calls are TRBV7-8 and TRBJ2-3; 10 positions agree with TRBD2. The CDR3 has 12 residues. Germline lookup yields CDR1 SGHVS and CDR2 FQNEAQ. The trim removed 5 bases at V and 9 bases at J, leaving 2 bases unmatched.

V gene TRBV18 combines with J gene TRBJ1-2; 8 bases map to TRBD1. CDR1 and CDR2 (germline): KGHSH, LQKENI. V lost 5 bases to trimming and J lost 3 bases; unmatched junction nucleotides: 8. The CDR3 is 15 residues long. CDR3: CASSETGEYDYGYTF. CDR3 nucleotides: TGTGCCAGCTCAGAGACAGGGGAGTACGACTATGGCTACACCTTC.

This sequence joins TRBV5-1 and TRBJ2-7; 7 nucleotides agree with TRBD1. The V and J ends lost 4 bases and 1 base, in that order; junction bases with no gene match: 8. The CDR3 consists of 15 residues. Germline CDR1 SGHRS, CDR2 YFSETQ. The DNA of the CDR3 is TGCGCCAGCAGCCCTTCCGGGACAGTTTCCTACGAGCAGTACTTC. Protein: CASSPSGTVSYEQYF.

The chain uses TRBV18 and TRBJ2-3; TRBD1 aligns across 7 bases. Germline CDR1 is KGHSH and CDR2 is LQKENI. The V gene end was trimmed by 0 bases and the J gene end by 0 bases; junction bases not matched to a gene: 12. The CDR3 consists of 19 residues. The DNA for the CDR3 is TGTGCCAGCTCACCACCGGTGACAGGGCGCGCTATGAGCACAGATACGCAGTATTTT. Residues: CASSPPVTGRAMSTDTQYF. Together with reference TRBV18 and TRBJ2-3, the CDR3 gives the full variable domain: NAGVMQNPRHLVRRRGQEARLRCSPMKGHSHVYWYRQLPEEGLKFMVYLQKENIIDESGMPKERFSAEFPKEGPSILRIQQVVRGDSAAYFCASSPPVTGRAMSTDTQYFGPGTRLTVL.

This chain connects TRBV19 to TRBJ1-2; weak D call: TRBD1 (5 bases). Trimming stripped 5 bases from V and 12 bases from J, with 13 bases between. Per germline, CDR1 LNHDA and CDR2 SQIVND (reference sequence). The CDR3 contains 11 residues. CDR3 in amino acids: CASSAGLRDTF. Written as DNA, the CDR3 is TGTGCCAGTAGTGCGGGACTTCGAGACACCTTC. The complete variable domain, with remaining parts taken from reference TRBV19 and TRBJ1-2, reads DGGITQSPKYLFRKEGQNVTLSCEQNLNHDAMYWYRQDPGQGLRLIYYSQIVNDFQKGDIAEGYSVSREKKESFPLTVTSAQKNPTAFYLCASSAGLRDTFGSGTRLTVV.

V usage is TRBV27 and J usage is TRBJ1-4, with D unresolved. From germline, CDR1 is MNHEY and CDR2 SMNVEV (reference sequence). V lost 2 bases and J lost 5, with 9 bases in between. The CDR3 totals 14 residues. CDR3 protein: CASSLAGENEKLFF. DNA of the CDR3: TGTGCCAGCAGTTTAGCGGGTGAGAATGAAAAACTGTTTTTT.

V is TRBV6-5 and J is TRBJ2-5; D might be TRBD1 (6 bases). V was clipped by 4 bases and J by 3 bases, with 15 bases between them. Germline loops: CDR1 MNHEY, CDR2 SVGAGI. The CDR3 runs to 15 residues. The CDR3 protein is CASSSLGQSKETQYF. DNA of the CDR3: TGTGCCAGCAGTTCCCTCGGACAGTCCAAAGAGACCCAGTACTTC.

Worth noting for this clone: The same CDR3 can be traced to other DNA sequences in this sample. The DNA of the CDR3 is TGTGCCAGCTCAGGCGGGGTCGCAACTAATGAAAAACTGTTTTTT. This translates into CASSGGVATNEKLFF. The genes are TRBV6-5 and TRBJ1-4; D is unresolved. Germline V gene lookup returns CDR1 MNHEY and CDR2 SVGAGI. The CDR3 length is 15 residues. V lost 8 bases and J lost 0, with 13 bases in between.

The chain uses TRBV19 and TRBJ1-4, with TRBD1 matching over 7 bases. Germline trimming cut 4 bases from V and 4 bases from J; bases unmatched to any gene: 9. The CDR3 length is 16 residues. CDR1 and CDR2 from the germline V gene are LNHDA and SQIVND (reference sequence). CDR3 in amino acids: CASSKRFDRVNEKLFF. In DNA, the CDR3 is TGTGCCAGTAGTAAACGGTTCGACAGGGTTAATGAAAAACTGTTTTTT.

The genes are TRBV19 and TRBJ1-1; D perhaps matches TRBD1 (5 bases). Germline CDR1 is LNHDA and CDR2 is SQIVND (reference sequence). V lost 5 bases and J lost 7, with 14 bases in between. The CDR3 covers 13 residues. The CDR3 loop is CASSATGGGEAFF. The CDR3 nucleotides read TGTGCCAGTAGTGCAACCGGCGGGGGTGAAGCTTTCTTT.

J is TRBJ2-1 and V is TRBV5-4, with TRBD1 matching 7 bases. The V gene's germline CDR1 is SGHNT and CDR2 YYREEE (reference sequence). J was trimmed by 2 bases and V by 5 bases; bases with no gene match: 7. CDR3 length equals 15 residues. CDR3 DNA sequence: TGTGCCAGCAGTTCCGGGACAGAGGCCTACAATGAGCAGTTCTTC. This encodes CASSSGTEAYNEQFF.

This clone is medium-sized by frequency. The chain has TRBV5-4 and TRBJ2-7; D may be TRBD2 (6 bases). CDR1 is SGHNT and CDR2 is YYREEE in the germline V gene (reference sequence). The CDR3 extends over 15 amino acids. Trimming removed 4 bases at V and 2 bases at J, with 16 bases between. This chain's CDR3 is CASSRTGDGTYEQYF. The CDR3 nucleotides are TGTGCCAGCAGCAGAACGGGAGACGGAACCTACGAGCAGTACTTC.

The V gene is TRBV7-2, the J gene TRBJ1-5; possibly TRBD1 for D (5 bases). The V and J ends lost 1 base and 7 bases respectively, with 8 bases between them. This CDR3 has 13 residues. Per germline, CDR1 SGHTA and CDR2 FQGNSA. The CDR3 loop is CASSLVGGQPQHF. The CDR3 nucleotides are TGTGCCAGCAGCTTAGTGGGGGGGCAGCCCCAGCATTTT.

The chain combines TRBV19 with TRBJ2-7; D may be TRBD2 (6 bases). The CDR3 consists of 14 residues. The V gene's germline CDR1 is LNHDA and CDR2 SQIVND (reference sequence). V was pared by 9 bases and J by 1 base, with 16 bases between. The DNA for the CDR3 is TGTGCCAGCCGTAGGGCTCGGGGGTCCTACGAGCAGTACTTC. Its protein is CASRRARGSYEQYF.

This clone is called medium-sized based on its frequency. This chain connects TRBV4-2 to TRBJ1-1; weak D call: TRBD1 (6 bases). Germline V gene lookup returns CDR1 LGHNA and CDR2 YNFKEQ. This CDR3 spans 14 amino acids. Trimming left V 1 base short and J 7 bases short, with 13 bases between. CDR3 sequence (DNA): TGTGCCAGCAGCCAAGCGGGGGGGCGGGATGAAGCTTTCTTT. The encoded protein is CASSQAGGRDEAFF.

The chain has TRBV9 and TRBJ1-5; D possibly corresponds to TRBD1 (5 bases). Looked up from germline, CDR1 is SGDLS and CDR2 is YYNGEE. V lost 1 base to trimming and J lost 11 bases, with 22 bases between them. The CDR3 is 16 amino acids. The CDR3 DNA sequence: TGTGCCAGCAGCGTAATCCCCTCCACTACCAGGGAGGCCCAGCATTTT. This translates into CASSVIPSTTREAQHF.

The rearrangement uses TRBV19 and TRBJ2-1; 10 positions agree with TRBD2. The V gene's germline CDR1 is LNHDA and CDR2 SQIVND (reference sequence). There are 16 residues in the CDR3. V shed 5 bases, J shed 5 bases, and the junction held 9 bases outside the gene matches. CDR3 residues: CASSVIAGGADNEQFF. The CDR3 DNA reads TGTGCCAGTAGTGTGATAGCGGGGGGAGCAGACAATGAGCAGTTCTTC.

The chain joins TRBV11-2 to TRBJ2-2, with TRBD2 matching over 7 bases. This CDR3 contains 17 residues. V was clipped by 4 bases and J by 2 bases; unmatched bases: 10. Germline lookup yields CDR1 SGHAT and CDR2 FQNNGV. In DNA, the CDR3 is TGTGCCAGCAGCTCCCGACTGCGGGGGACCAACACCGGGGAGCTGTTTTTT. Translated, it gives CASSSRLRGTNTGELFF.

The genes are TRBV28 and TRBJ2-1, with 7 bases matching TRBD1. Trimming removed 4 bases from V and 6 bases from J; junction bases left unmatched: 15. The CDR3 sequence is 17 residues long. The germline V gene has CDR1 MDHEN and CDR2 SYDVKM. The CDR3 DNA is TGTGCCAGCAGTTCCCCATCGGGAAGGGGGCAGATCAATGAGCAGTTCTTC. Amino acid sequence: CASSSPSGRGQINEQFF.

The chain is built from TRBV9 and TRBJ2-7, with a weak D call TRBD1 (6 bases). Germline V gene lookup returns CDR1 SGDLS and CDR2 YYNGEE. V gave up 0 bases and J gave up 3 bases, with 13 bases separating them. This CDR3 has 15 amino acids. The CDR3, as DNA: TGTGCCAGCAGCGTAGGTGACAGGAACGACTACGAGCAGTACTTC. It is translated as CASSVGDRNDYEQYF.

This chain links TRBV9 with TRBJ1-1; 11 bases line up with TRBD1. The CDR3 length is 19 residues. The germline gives CDR1 SGDLS, CDR2 YYNGEE. V lost 4 bases and J lost 0; bases outside the gene matches: 14. CDR3 protein: CASSSHPVGTGGVNTEAFF. The CDR3 DNA is TGTGCCAGCAGCTCGCATCCGGTGGGGACAGGGGGAGTGAACACTGAAGCTTTCTTT.